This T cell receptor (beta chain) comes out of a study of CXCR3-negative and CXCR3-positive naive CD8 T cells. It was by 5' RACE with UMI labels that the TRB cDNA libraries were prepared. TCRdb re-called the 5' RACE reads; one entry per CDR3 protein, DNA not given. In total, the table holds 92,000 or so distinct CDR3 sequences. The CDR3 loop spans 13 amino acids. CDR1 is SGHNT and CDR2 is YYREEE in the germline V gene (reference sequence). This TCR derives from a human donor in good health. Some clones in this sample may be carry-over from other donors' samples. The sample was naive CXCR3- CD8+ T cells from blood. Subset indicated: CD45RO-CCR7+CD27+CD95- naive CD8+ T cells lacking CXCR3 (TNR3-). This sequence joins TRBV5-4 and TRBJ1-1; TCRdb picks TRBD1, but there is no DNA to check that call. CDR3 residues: CASSLIDRGQAFF.